The 9 T cell receptor beta chains reported below all come from one sample, sequenced in a study of a mutant IDH1 vaccine in newly diagnosed glioma. These TCRs' antigens remain unknown. As to time point: week 47, end of study. Doses of 300 ug of mutant IDH1 20-mer peptide were given with topical imiquimod. Some clones are missing from TCRdb's copy, which holds only in-frame ones; the method was immunoSEQ multiplex PCR. There are about 94,000 clones in the sample; roughly 86% occur only once, and over 0.7% lies in the top ten. The specimen comprised PBMCs, sampled from a glioma patient whose treatment included an IDH1 peptide vaccine. Receptors originate from a woman in her fifties or sixties with glioma.

Of note for this clone: The sample carries other DNA sequences with the same CDR3. The chain employs TRBV6-6 and TRBJ1-1; D is perhaps TRBD1 (5 bases). Germline-derived CDR1 and CDR2 are MNHNY and SVGAGI (reference sequence). V dropped 0 bases and J dropped 5 bases, with 10 bases sitting between them. The CDR3 covers 14 residues. In nucleotides, the CDR3 is TGTGCCAGCAGTTACTCGACGGGGGGAACTGAAGCTTTCTTT. Translated: CASSYSTGGTEAFF.

The chain couples TRBV28 to TRBJ2-7, with D tentatively TRBD1 or TRBD2 (5 bases each). The CDR3 is 15 amino acids. V was shortened by 6 bases and J by 2 bases, with 17 bases between the two germline ends. Germline CDR1 MDHEN, CDR2 SYDVKM. CDR3 bases: TGTGCCAGCAGCCACTCAGGGCAGGGACCCTACGAGCAGTACTTC. It translates to CASSHSGQGPYEQYF.

The V call is TRBV5-4, the J call TRBJ2-5; 10 bases map to TRBD2. The better agreement between TRBJ2-7 and the DNA end casts doubt on the J call. Per germline, CDR1 SGHNT and CDR2 YYREEE (reference sequence). This CDR3 is built from 17 residues. For the CDR3, the DNA is TGTGCCAGCAGCCCCGCGGGGGCTAGCGGGAGACTCGGCGAGCAGTACTTC. Encoded protein: CASSPAGASGRLGEQYF.

V and J are TRBV7-2 and TRBJ2-5; 10 bases align to TRBD1. The J call could be wrong; TRBJ2-7 is a better fit for the DNA end. The CDR3 loop spans 15 amino acids. Germline V gene sequence: CDR1 SGHTA, CDR2 FQGNSA. CDR3 sequence reads: CASSAAGTGAHEQYF. The CDR3 nucleotides read TGTGCCAGCAGCGCCGCCGGGACAGGGGCCCACGAGCAGTACTTC.

This clone is a singleton in its sample. The V and J genes are TRBV10-1 and TRBJ2-3; tentative D call: TRBD2 (5 bases). The germline V gene has CDR1 WNHNN and CDR2 SYGVQD (reference sequence). Between the trimmed V and J ends, which lost 4 bases and 3 bases, there was a span of 11 bases. The CDR3 covers 14 residues. The CDR3: CASSVGSGTDTQYF. The CDR3 region has the DNA TGCGCCAGCAGTGTTGGTTCGGGAACAGATACGCAGTATTTT.

In its sample, this clone was seen a few times. The V and J genes are TRBV12-5 and TRBJ1-1; 7 bases are shared with TRBD1. Trimming removed 7 bases from V and 4 bases from J; junction bases left unmatched: 15. CDR1 is LGHNT, CDR2 FRNRAP, per germline. This CDR3 is built from 16 residues. The CDR3: CASVPVGTDVGTEAFF. CDR3 in DNA: TGTGCTAGTGTCCCGGTAGGGACAGACGTAGGCACTGAAGCTTTCTTT.

The rearrangement joins TRBV19 to TRBJ2-1; D possibly corresponds to TRBD1 (5 bases). Germline V gives CDR1 LNHDA, CDR2 SQIVND (reference sequence). The CDR3 runs 14 residues. V lost 8 bases and J lost 7, with 18 bases in between. The CDR3 sequence: CASETAGYGNEQFF. In nucleotides, the CDR3 is TGTGCCAGTGAAACTGCAGGGTACGGGAATGAGCAGTTCTTC.

The rearrangement joins TRBV7-2 to TRBJ2-7; the D gene is possibly TRBD2 (5 bases). The germline V gene has CDR1 SGHTA and CDR2 FQGNSA. Deletions cut 5 bases from V and 0 bases from J, with 11 bases between. This CDR3 spans 14 amino acids. The CDR3 DNA reads TGTGCCAGCAGCCCGGCGACTAACTCCTACGAGCAGTACTTC. This gives the protein CASSPATNSYEQYF.

This chain joins TRBV7-8 and TRBJ2-1; 8 bases match TRBD1. The germline V gene has CDR1 SGHVS and CDR2 FQNEAQ. The CDR3 has 15 amino acids. Germline trimming cut 1 base from V and 7 bases from J; bases unmatched to any gene: 6. CDR3 nucleotides: TGTGCCAGCAGCTTAGTTGCAGGGGGCTTAAATGAGCAGTTCTTC. It codes for CASSLVAGGLNEQFF.